These 18 T cell receptor beta chains share one sample of origin, sequenced in a study of identical twins. TCRdb reprocessed the 5' RACE reads via MiXCR and lists one record per CDR3 protein. The sample holds a few hundred thousand distinct CDR3 sequences; 9% to 15% are singletons and the top ten take around 7.8%. In addition, the sample was reused for a study of yellow fever vaccine responses in identical twins.

Sequencing used CD8+ T cells sorted from blood. These receptors were taken from a woman between 18 and 30 years old in good health.

V and J are TRBV18 and TRBJ2-1; D gene unclear. Germline loops: CDR1 KGHSH, CDR2 LQKENI. V was trimmed by 3 bases and J by 4 bases, leaving 10 bases between them. The CDR3 spans 14 residues. The CDR3 coding sequence is TGTGCCAGCTCACCGAGTAAAGTTTACAATGAGCAGTTCTTC. Its protein is CASSPSKVYNEQFF. Looking up the rest from reference TRBV18 and TRBJ2-1 gives the full variable domain: NAGVMQNPRHLVRRRGQEARLRCSPMKGHSHVYWYRQLPEEGLKFMVYLQKENIIDESGMPKERFSAEFPKEGPSILRIQQVVRGDSAAYFCASSPSKVYNEQFFGPGTRLTVL.

This chain connects TRBV20-1 to TRBJ2-2; TRBD2 matches 10 bases. The CDR3 is 18 amino acids. Germline assignment: CDR1 DFQATT and CDR2 SNEGSKA (reference sequence). V was clipped by 1 base and J by 5 bases; unmatched bases: 13. CDR3 amino acids: CSARGVLHTSGETGELFF. In nucleotides, the CDR3 is TGCAGTGCTAGAGGGGTGTTACACACTAGCGGGGAAACCGGGGAGCTGTTTTTT.

This clonotype was seen a few times. V and J are TRBV2 and TRBJ2-2; D possibly corresponds to TRBD2 (6 bases). CDR1 is SNHLY and CDR2 is FYNNEI in the germline V gene. The V and J ends lost 7 bases and 2 bases respectively, with 20 bases between them. The CDR3 is 17 amino acids. CDR3 DNA sequence: TGTGCCAGCACTTCCCTCGGGGGATCTATTAACACCGGGGAGCTGTTTTTT. This encodes CASTSLGGSINTGELFF.

This chain uses TRBV6-6 with TRBJ2-7; D gene ambiguous. V was clipped by 5 bases and J by 5 bases, with 13 bases between them. CDR1 and CDR2 from the germline V gene are MNHNY and SVGAGI (reference sequence). CDR3 length: 13 amino acids. CDR3 bases: TGTGCCAGCAGTGACACCAGGTCAGACGAGCAGTACTTC. This sequence encodes CASSDTRSDEQYF.

This clonotype turned up a few times. This chain uses TRBV6-2 or TRBV6-3 with TRBJ1-2; maybe TRBD1 (6 bases). The germline gives CDR1 MNHEY, CDR2 SVGEGT. The CDR3 has 15 residues. Between the trimmed V and J ends, which lost 6 bases and 1 base, there was a span of 15 bases. The CDR3, as DNA: TGTGCCAGCAGCCCAACTGAGGGGGGTAACTATGGCTACACCTTC. Amino acids: CASSPTEGGNYGYTF.

This clonotype occurred a few times. The chain links TRBV25-1 to TRBJ2-7; D is ambiguous. The CDR3 runs 12 residues. The germline V gene encodes CDR1 MGHDK and CDR2 SYGVNS. The V end lost 2 bases, the J end lost 5 bases, and 7 bases lay between the germline ends. Here the CDR3 DNA reads TGTGCCAGCAGTGAACCAGGTCACGAGCAGTACTTC. Its protein is CASSEPGHEQYF.

This clonotype was observed a handful of times. The chain carries TRBV5-1 and TRBJ2-7; 9 positions match TRBD2. The CDR3 has 16 residues. V was pared by 0 bases and J by 6 bases, with 10 bases of the junction left unmatched. CDR1 SGHRS and CDR2 YFSETQ come from the germline V gene. The DNA of the CDR3 is TGCGCCAGCAGCTTGGAGGCTAGCGGGATGATAGGCGAGCAGTACTTC. Translated: CASSLEASGMIGEQYF.

This clonotype came up many times. The chain recombines TRBV28 with TRBJ2-1; D may match TRBD1 or TRBD2 (6 bases each). Germline-derived CDR1 and CDR2 are MDHEN and SYDVKM. CDR3 length equals 17 residues. The V end was cut by 5 bases, the J end by 4 bases, with 21 bases between. CDR3 bases: TGTGCCAGCAGTCTCCCGGGGGCCCAAACCCAATACAATGAGCAGTTCTTC. Protein sequence: CASSLPGAQTQYNEQFF.

This clonotype was counted at least ten times. The chain links TRBV4-2 to TRBJ1-4; no definite D call. Germline V lookup: CDR1 LGHNA, CDR2 YNFKEQ. This CDR3 spans 16 amino acids. Trimming shortened V by 3 bases and J by 8 bases, and 19 bases separated the two germline ends. The CDR3 loop reads CASSQDRALGKEKLFF. In DNA, the CDR3 is TGTGCCAGCAGCCAGGACCGGGCTCTGGGGAAGGAAAAACTGTTTTTT.

This clonotype was detected a few times. This chain connects TRBV11-1 to TRBJ2-3; 11 bases are shared with TRBD2. This CDR3 region has 19 residues. Germline CDR1 reads SGHAT; CDR2 reads FQDESV (reference sequence). V was pared by 4 bases and J by 6 bases, with 18 bases of the junction left unmatched. CDR3 in DNA: TGTGCCAGCAGCTCCCCCCCCCTGACTAGCGGGAAGGTCACGGATACGCAGTATTTT. Amino acid sequence: CASSSPPLTSGKVTDTQYF.

This clonotype was seen many times. V gene TRBV24-1 combines with J gene TRBJ2-1; 14 nucleotides line up with TRBD2. Germline loops: CDR1 KGHDR, CDR2 SFDVKD. The V and J ends lost 3 bases and 2 bases, in that order; junction bases with no gene match: 8. The CDR3 consists of 19 residues. CDR3 DNA: TGTGCCACCAGTGATACGGGACTAGCGGGAGATCAGCCCTACAATGAGCAGTTCTTC. It specifies CATSDTGLAGDQPYNEQFF.

J is TRBJ2-1 and V is TRBV20-1, with 7 bases matching TRBD2. V dropped 8 bases and J dropped 1; count of bases not matched to a gene: 11. The CDR3 is 15 residues long. Germline loops: CDR1 DFQATT, CDR2 SNEGSKA (reference sequence). In nucleotides, the CDR3 is TGCAGTCTAGGAGAGCGGGGTTATTCCTACAATGAGCAGTTCTTC. Translation gives CSLGERGYSYNEQFF.

This clonotype was observed a handful of times. The V and J genes are TRBV4-1 and TRBJ2-1; perhaps D is TRBD1 or TRBD2 (6 bases each). Germline V gene lookup returns CDR1 MGHRA and CDR2 YSYEKL. V shed 5 bases and J shed 5 bases, with 10 bases lying between them. The CDR3 totals 13 residues. The CDR3 loop reads CASSEGGDNEQFF. CDR3 coding DNA: TGCGCCAGCAGCGAGGGGGGCGACAATGAGCAGTTCTTC.

The count of this clonotype is one. V is TRBV11-3 and J is TRBJ1-4; D gene unclear. The V end lost 6 bases, the J end lost 7 bases, and 12 bases lay between the germline ends. Germline CDR1 SGHNT, CDR2 YENEEA. CDR3 length: 13 residues. The CDR3 loop is CASRPWSGEKLFF. Written as DNA, the CDR3 is TGTGCCAGCAGGCCCTGGAGTGGTGAAAAACTGTTTTTT.

The J gene is TRBJ2-1, the V gene TRBV5-6; D uncertain. The CDR3 covers 13 residues. V dropped 4 bases and J dropped 4 bases, with 9 bases sitting between them. The germline CDR1 and CDR2 sequences are SGHDT and YYEEEE. The CDR3 loop is CASSQPGYNEQFF. The CDR3, as DNA: TGTGCCAGCAGCCAGCCAGGTTACAATGAGCAGTTCTTC.

This clonotype occurred a few times. V and J are TRBV3-1 and TRBJ2-3, with 8 bases identical to TRBD2. The CDR3 contains 16 residues. The germline V gene has CDR1 LGHDT and CDR2 YNNKEL (reference sequence). Trimming removed 0 bases from V and 6 bases from J; junction bases left unmatched: 8. The CDR3 nucleotides read TGTGCCAGCAGCCAAGACGAAAGCGGGAGATTGGATACGCAGTATTTT. It is translated as CASSQDESGRLDTQYF.

This clonotype was counted only a few times. CDR3 nucleotides: TGTGCCAGCAGCCAAGATCTTAGCGGGGATACGCAGTATTTT. Its protein product is CASSQDLSGDTQYF. The genes are TRBV3-1 and TRBJ2-3; 7 bases are a match to TRBD2. CDR1 is LGHDT and CDR2 is YNNKEL in the germline V gene (reference sequence). This CDR3 is built from 14 residues. J was trimmed by 6 bases and V by 0 bases; bases with no gene match: 3.

There are many counts of this clonotype. The DNA of the CDR3 is TGCAGCGTTGACGGGCTAGCGCACAGAGGGGGCACGCAGTATTTT. Translation gives CSVDGLAHRGGTQYF. The chain recombines TRBV29-1 with TRBJ2-3, with D maybe TRBD1 (7 bases). The CDR3 is 15 residues long. Trimming pared 3 bases from V and 9 bases from J, leaving 22 bases between. Germline CDR1 reads SQVTM; CDR2 reads ANQGSEA.